The entry below describes one T cell receptor beta chain. This CDR3 has 13 amino acids. Germline-derived CDR1 and CDR2 are SGHAT and FQNNGV. V was clipped by 5 bases and J by 3 bases; unmatched bases: 4. The protocol was immunoSEQ multiplex PCR, while the TCRdb copy is restricted to in-frame clones and leaves out a portion. The top ten hold 0.0095% to 0.013% of the sample, which has about 660,000 clones, roughly 90% seen once. These data are taken from a study of shared T cell receptors in the human thymus. Another study also made use of these data, one on human thymus T cells. That source notes: Both thymic and peripheral blood repertoires showed apparently biased V and J usage.

The receptor's source is a boy younger than two with a congenital heart defect. The chain carries TRBV11-2 and TRBJ2-7, with 7 bases fitting TRBD1. What was sequenced was thymocytes. The CDR3 sequence is CASSRGQVYEQYF. The CDR3 region has the DNA TGTGCCAGCAGCCGAGGACAGGTCTACGAGCAGTACTTC.